This T cell receptor (beta chain) was identified during a study of blood T cell repertoires in COVID-19. Seattle patients were enrolled while actively infected and followed longitudinally. Clones were read by immunoSEQ multiplex PCR, and TCRdb kept only the in-frame ones, dropping some. The data contain fewer than 300,000 clones, just over 85% of them singletons. This CDR3 is 16 amino acids long. CDR1 KGHDR and CDR2 SFDVKD come from the germline V gene. Trimming at V came to 3 bases and at J to 5 bases, leaving 9 bases not matched to a gene. The chain links TRBV24-1 to TRBJ2-1; 7 bases map to TRBD1. The source is a man aged 45-60 years with COVID-19, enrolled during active disease. Sequencing was performed on peripheral blood. In nucleotides, the CDR3 is TGTGCCACCAGTGATCCGTCGACAGGGATTGACAATGAGCAGTTCTTC. Encoded protein: CATSDPSTGIDNEQFF.